One sample yielded the 27 T cell receptor beta chains listed below, sequenced in a study of hypomethylating agent response in myelodysplastic syndrome. The repertoire was sequenced with immunoSEQ multiplex PCR; TCRdb's copy has only in-frame clones and lacks some. The repertoire holds under 2,000 clones, with approximately 78% as singletons. Sequencing was performed on bone marrow, taken before or after starting hypomethylating agent treatment for myelodysplastic syndrome (not recorded which). These TCRs come from a human donor with myelodysplastic syndrome.

This rearrangement joins TRBV19 to TRBJ2-3; D is uncertain. This CDR3 has 13 residues. Between the trimmed V and J ends, which lost 3 bases and 1 base, there was a span of 5 bases. The V gene's germline CDR1 is LNHDA and CDR2 SQIVND (reference sequence). CDR3 coding DNA: TGTGCCAGTAGTATTGGTCGCACAGATACGCAGTATTTT. Its protein product is CASSIGRTDTQYF.

CDR3 protein: CASSLTAGGPDTQYF. CDR3 sequence (DNA): TGTGCCAGCAGCTTAACGGCGGGGGGCCCAGATACGCAGTATTTT. This chain links TRBV7-3 with TRBJ2-3; TRBD2 matches at 8 bases. With 0 bases clipped from V and 4 bases from J, the junction kept 3 bases outside the gene matches. The CDR3 loop spans 15 amino acids. Germline assignment: CDR1 SGHTA and CDR2 FQGTGA.

The gene calls are TRBV6-1 and TRBJ2-7; D remains unclear. The CDR3 runs 12 residues. V was trimmed by 8 bases and J by 3 bases, leaving 11 bases between them. In germline, CDR1 is MNHNS, CDR2 SASEGT. The CDR3 loop reads CASSWGFYEQYF. CDR3 DNA sequence: TGTGCCAGCTCGTGGGGATTCTACGAGCAGTACTTC.

This chain joins TRBV5-1 and TRBJ2-7; D gene unclear. The CDR3 is 13 residues long. The germline gives CDR1 SGHRS, CDR2 YFSETQ. The V gene lost 0 bases and the J gene lost 4 bases, with 8 bases spanning the gap. The CDR3 reads CASSLDSRYEQYF. The CDR3 nucleotides read TGCGCCAGCAGCTTGGACAGCAGGTACGAGCAGTACTTC.

The chain joins TRBV7-2 to TRBJ2-7; a possible D gene is TRBD1 (5 bases). CDR3 length: 13 residues. The ends were cut back, 5 bases at V and 2 bases at J, with 10 bases in the middle. The germline V gene encodes CDR1 SGHTA and CDR2 FQGNSA. CDR3 in amino acids: CASSPDTAYEQYF. For the CDR3, the DNA is TGTGCCAGCAGCCCGGACACTGCCTACGAGCAGTACTTC.

The rearrangement links TRBV5-4 to TRBJ2-7; 8 bases are a match to TRBD1. Germline CDR1 and CDR2: SGHNT and YYREEE (reference sequence). After removal of 4 bases from V and 3 bases from J, the junction contained 9 bases not matched to a gene. This CDR3 spans 15 amino acids. This CDR3 is CASSRPGQEHYEQYF. The CDR3 bases are TGTGCCAGCAGCCGACCGGGACAGGAACACTACGAGCAGTACTTC.

This chain links TRBV11-3 with TRBJ2-3, with TRBD2 matching 12 bases. From germline, CDR1 is SGHNT and CDR2 YENEEA. There are 17 residues in the CDR3. V was clipped by 8 bases and J by 6 bases; unmatched bases: 15. The CDR3 DNA sequence: TGTGCCAGCGGAACCACCCCAGGACTAGCGGGGATGGATACGCAGTATTTT. Amino acids: CASGTTPGLAGMDTQYF.

This clone turned up a few times. V usage is TRBV11-2 and J usage is TRBJ2-1, with TRBD2 matching 12 bases. J was trimmed by 4 bases and V by 1 base; bases with no gene match: 11. Germline V gene sequence: CDR1 SGHAT, CDR2 FQNNGV. CDR3 size: 19 residues. DNA of the CDR3: TGTGCCAGCAGCTTAGGTGGACTAGCGGGGAGCCAATGGTACAATGAGCAGTTCTTC. It specifies CASSLGGLAGSQWYNEQFF.

This chain links TRBV5-6 with TRBJ2-3, with D unclear. Trimming removed 1 base at V and 2 bases at J, with 14 bases between. This CDR3 contains 16 residues. Looked up from germline, CDR1 is SGHDT and CDR2 is YYEEEE. The CDR3 DNA reads as TGTGCCAGCAGCTTGTATGGCAAGGGCCACACAGATACGCAGTATTTT. Protein product: CASSLYGKGHTDTQYF.

The V gene is TRBV7-9, the J gene TRBJ2-4; 10 nucleotides match TRBD1. Germline V CDR1 and CDR2: SEHNR, FQNEAQ (reference sequence). The CDR3 spans 17 residues. V trimming: 3 bases; J trimming: 0 bases; junction bases outside the gene matches: 5. The CDR3 DNA is TGTGCCAGCAGCTTGCCGGGACAGGGGTTAGCCAAAAACATTCAGTACTTC. It specifies CASSLPGQGLAKNIQYF.

V usage is TRBV4-3 and J usage is TRBJ2-4; D might be TRBD1 (6 bases). The CDR3 consists of 18 residues. Per germline, CDR1 LGHNA and CDR2 YSLEER. The V gene lost 0 bases and the J gene lost 0 bases, with 15 bases spanning the gap. The CDR3 reads CASSQDFRTTGAKNIQYF. DNA for the CDR3: TGCGCCAGCAGCCAAGATTTTAGGACGACAGGAGCCAAAAACATTCAGTACTTC.

This sequence joins TRBV7-3 and TRBJ2-2; weak D call: TRBD1 (5 bases). This CDR3 spans 14 amino acids. CDR1 and CDR2 from the germline V gene are SGHTA and FQGTGA. V was cut by 5 bases and J by 3 bases, with 10 bases left in between. DNA for the CDR3: TGTGCCAGCAGCCCAGGACACTACACCGGGGAGCTGTTTTTT. This sequence encodes CASSPGHYTGELFF.

This clone was observed a handful of times. This rearrangement joins TRBV4-1 to TRBJ1-5, with 7 bases fitting TRBD1. The CDR3 has 14 amino acids. Germline V gives CDR1 MGHRA, CDR2 YSYEKL. V shed 4 bases and J 6 bases; nucleotides not matched to a gene: 6. CDR3 coding DNA: TGCGCCAGCAGCCCTAGACAGGGTATTCAGCCCCAGCATTTT. Its protein product is CASSPRQGIQPQHF.

The J gene is TRBJ2-5, the V gene TRBV14, with a tentative D call TRBD1 (5 bases). Germline CDR1 is SGHDN and CDR2 is FVKESK. Trimming stripped 4 bases from V and 2 bases from J, with 11 bases between. The CDR3 consists of 14 residues. CDR3 sequence: CASSLRQSQETQYF. CDR3 bases: TGTGCCAGCAGCCTCAGACAGTCACAAGAGACCCAGTACTTC.

This sequence joins TRBV7-2 and TRBJ1-5; D is unclear. The V gene lost 1 base and the J gene lost 0 bases, with 10 bases spanning the gap. This CDR3 has 16 residues. CDR1 is SGHTA, CDR2 FQGNSA, per germline. The CDR3 DNA follows: TGTGCCAGCAGCTTAGGACGGATTAATAGCAATCAGCCCCAGCATTTT. Residues: CASSLGRINSNQPQHF.

This chain links TRBV7-6 with TRBJ1-2; D remains ambiguous. The germline CDR1 and CDR2 sequences are SGHVS and FNYEAQ. The CDR3 consists of 13 residues. With 2 bases removed from V and 4 bases from J, the gap between germline ends came to 8 bases. CDR3 in amino acids: CASSLTDGYGYTF. In DNA form, the CDR3 reads TGTGCCAGCAGCTTAACGGACGGCTATGGCTACACCTTC. Full variable domain (remainder filled in from reference TRBV7-6 and TRBJ1-2): GAGVSQSPRYKVTKRGQDVALRCDPISGHVSLYWYRQALGQGPEFLTYFNYEAQQDKSGLPNDRFSAERPEGSISTLTIQRTEQRDSAMYRCASSLTDGYGYTFGSGTRLTVV.

The chain employs TRBV27 and TRBJ2-1; possibly TRBD1 for D (6 bases). V was shortened by 5 bases and J by 4 bases, with 12 bases between the two germline ends. The CDR3 contains 14 residues. Looked up from germline, CDR1 is MNHEY and CDR2 is SMNVEV (reference sequence). CDR3 nucleotide sequence: TGTGCCAGCAGTCCGGGACAAAAATACAATGAGCAGTTCTTC. Translated, it gives CASSPGQKYNEQFF.

There are a few counts of this clone. The CDR3 region has the DNA TGTGCCAGCAGTCTGCTAGCGGCCGGGGAGCTGTTTTTT. Residues: CASSLLAAGELFF. The chain combines TRBV2 with TRBJ2-2; 7 bases agree with TRBD2. V lost 5 bases and J lost 6; bases outside the gene matches: 3. Per the germline V gene, CDR1 is SNHLY and CDR2 is FYNNEI. The CDR3 sequence is 13 residues long.

The chain has TRBV30 and TRBJ2-1, with a tentative D call TRBD1 (5 bases). Per germline, CDR1 GTSNPN and CDR2 SVGIG (reference sequence). Between the trimmed V and J ends, which lost 4 bases and 4 bases, there was a span of 11 bases. This CDR3 has 13 residues. The CDR3 region has the DNA TGTGCCTGGAAACCTGGGGCGTACAATGAGCAGTTCTTC. It specifies CAWKPGAYNEQFF.

V is TRBV10-3 and J is TRBJ1-5; D may be TRBD1 (6 bases). Germline lookup yields CDR1 ENHRY and CDR2 SYGVKD. The length of the CDR3 is 13 residues. V shed 11 bases and J shed 3 bases, with 14 bases lying between them. The CDR3 sequence is CAAAAGDNQPQHF. CDR3 bases: TGTGCCGCCGCTGCAGGGGACAATCAGCCCCAGCATTTT.

The V and J genes are TRBV5-1 and TRBJ1-2, with D possibly TRBD1 on 5 matching bases. The length of the CDR3 is 15 residues. The germline V gene encodes CDR1 SGHRS and CDR2 YFSETQ. Trimming stripped 0 bases from V and 4 bases from J, with 13 bases between. CDR3: CASSLEGDGVYGYTF. The CDR3 nucleotides are TGCGCCAGCAGCTTGGAAGGGGATGGTGTCTATGGCTACACCTTC.

This clone was seen only a few times. V is TRBV18 and J is TRBJ1-5; D not resolved. This CDR3 is 15 amino acids long. The V gene's germline CDR1 is KGHSH and CDR2 LQKENI. The V end was cut by 3 bases, the J end by 3 bases, with 12 bases between. CDR3 nucleotide sequence: TGTGCCAGCTCACCTCTCCCCGCGTCCAATCAGCCCCAGCATTTT. Translated, it gives CASSPLPASNQPQHF.

The chain recombines TRBV2 with TRBJ1-5; D ambiguous. The CDR3 sequence is 16 residues long. CDR1 is SNHLY and CDR2 is FYNNEI in the germline V gene. V lost 4 bases, J lost 3 bases, and 16 bases lay in between. CDR3 loop: CASSVHGPQNNQPQHF. The CDR3 DNA sequence: TGTGCCAGCAGTGTCCATGGACCGCAGAACAATCAGCCCCAGCATTTT.

V is TRBV7-9 and J is TRBJ2-1; D gene uncertain. The V end lost 5 bases, the J end lost 4 bases, and 6 bases lay between the germline ends. Germline loops: CDR1 SEHNR, CDR2 FQNEAQ (reference sequence). The CDR3 is 12 amino acids. The DNA of the CDR3 is TGTGCCAGCAGCCCCGATTACAATGAGCAGTTCTTC. Encoded protein: CASSPDYNEQFF.

Points on this clone: One end of the junction fails to match germline, which may point to a read error. The chain is built from TRBV28 and TRBJ2-6; maybe TRBD2 (5 bases). CDR3 size: 12 residues. Germline-derived CDR1 and CDR2 are MDHEN and SYDVKM. CDR3 loop: CASSPTPEPRDF. The CDR3 DNA sequence: TGTGCCAGCAGTCCCACTCCCGAGCCCCGGGATTTC.

V gene TRBV6-1 combines with J gene TRBJ1-5; 7 nucleotides agree with TRBD1. There are 13 residues in the CDR3. Germline V gene sequence: CDR1 MNHNS, CDR2 SASEGT. The V and J ends lost 6 bases and 5 bases, in that order; junction bases with no gene match: 4. Here the CDR3 reads CASSLQGDQPQHF. In nucleotides, the CDR3 is TGTGCCAGCAGCCTCCAGGGGGATCAGCCCCAGCATTTT.

This clone has a single count. The V gene is TRBV5-4, the J gene TRBJ1-1; TRBD1 agrees at 7 bases. Germline CDR1 reads SGHNT; CDR2 reads YYREEE (reference sequence). This CDR3 region has 13 residues. Trimming cost V 3 bases and J 3 bases; bases outside gene matches: 2. CDR3 sequence (DNA): TGTGCCAGCAGCTGGGGACAGTACACTGAAGCTTTCTTT. Its translation: CASSWGQYTEAFF.